This entry is about one T cell receptor (beta chain). The data were obtained in a study of blood T cell repertoires in COVID-19. Study summary: The United States, Italy and Spain were the sources of the acute and convalescent COVID-19 samples. Sources were T cells, B-cell-depleted T cells, or PBMCs; the material itself was cDNA or gDNA.

Per the original data handling: Reference gene primer amplification gave estimated nucleated cell counts. Sequencing used immunoSEQ multiplex PCR; TCRdb keeps in-frame clones, though not all of them. That table gives V, J and clone size, and the DNA gave D and trimming. Here the sample spans some 150,000 clones, around nine tenths being singletons. V was pared by 0 bases and J by 3 bases, with 12 bases between. The germline gives CDR1 SGDLS, CDR2 YYNGEE. The CDR3 spans 15 residues. This receptor was identified in a woman aged 55-69 years with acute or convalescent COVID-19. The genes are TRBV9 and TRBJ2-5, with a possible D match to TRBD1 (5 bases). The sequencing sample was made of peripheral blood. For the CDR3, the DNA is TGTGCCAGCAGCGTAGGCTTCAGGGCCAAAGAGACCCAGTACTTC. It codes for CASSVGFRAKETQYF.